The T cell receptor beta chain under discussion was sequenced for a study of blood T cell repertoires in COVID-19. Across the whole study: Whether acute or convalescent, the COVID-19 samples came from the United States, Italy and Spain.

This CDR3 is 17 amino acids long. Germline assignment: CDR1 LNHDA and CDR2 SQIVND (reference sequence). V dropped 3 bases and J dropped 9; count of bases not matched to a gene: 17. In the original analysis: How many nucleated cells were present was estimated from reference gene primer amplification. Produced via immunoSEQ multiplex PCR; TCRdb's table is partial and in-frame only. Clone size and the V and J calls come from that table; the DNA yielded D and trimming. This table holds nearly 110,000 clones, about 80% found once. The sample taken for sequencing was peripheral blood. The genes are TRBV19 and TRBJ1-2; 9 bases are shared with TRBD1. The receptor was derived from an older man with acute or convalescent COVID-19. The CDR3 is CASSISGTGSHPRSYTF. CDR3 nucleotides: TGTGCCAGTAGTATTAGTGGGACAGGGTCCCATCCTAGAAGCTACACCTTC.